The 9 T cell receptor beta chains given below trace back to one sample, sequenced in a study of human T cells and chemical hapten exposure. TCRdb used MiXCR to reprocess the RACE reads, holding one entry per CDR3 protein. The top ten clones hold less than 5% of a sample with 70,000 to 90,000 distinct CDR3 sequences, less than 11% of them seen once. Time point reported: patch test 2, 6 weeks after DPC sensitization. The treatment denotes: therapeutic diphenylcyclopropenone sensitization with weekly scalp DPC. Sequenced material: whole blood, taken in connection with sensitization to the hapten diphenylcyclopropenone (DPC). These receptors came from a woman aged 45-59 years with alopecia areata. Some clones in this sample may be carry-over from other donors' samples.

The table lists this clonotype with many counts. The V call is TRBV7-9, the J call TRBJ2-7; possibly TRBD2 for D (6 bases). CDR1 is SEHNR and CDR2 is FQNEAQ in the germline V gene (reference sequence). The CDR3 has 12 amino acids. The ends were cut back, 11 bases at V and 3 bases at J, with 14 bases in the middle. CDR3 region: CAGGRQSYEQYF. CDR3 bases: TGTGCCGGGGGGAGACAAAGCTACGAGCAGTACTTC.

This chain links TRBV23-1 with TRBJ2-7; 8 positions match TRBD1. TRBV23-1 is treated as an ORF (open reading frame) with a function not yet certain. V was pared by 3 bases and J by 0 bases, with 10 bases of the junction left unmatched. This CDR3 is 17 amino acids long. CDR3 sequence: CASSHPDRGPCSYEQYF. The CDR3 region has the DNA TGCGCCAGCAGTCATCCCGACAGGGGACCCTGCTCCTACGAGCAGTACTTC.

This clonotype has only a few counts. The chain employs TRBV7-6 and TRBJ2-1; the match to TRBD2 covers 8 bases. With 2 bases clipped from V and 8 bases from J, the junction kept 8 bases outside the gene matches. Germline V lookup: CDR1 SGHVS, CDR2 FNYEAQ. This CDR3 has 15 residues. CDR3 DNA sequence: TGTGCCAGCAGCTTAATAAGCGGGAGATTCGATGAGCAGTTCTTC. This gives the protein CASSLISGRFDEQFF.

This clonotype has more than one count but fewer than ten. V is TRBV20-1 and J is TRBJ2-1, with 9 bases identical to TRBD2. Germline lookup yields CDR1 DFQATT and CDR2 SNEGSKA (reference sequence). V shed 6 bases and J 7 bases; nucleotides not matched to a gene: 13. The CDR3 totals 15 residues. Here the CDR3 DNA reads TGCAGTGCACCGAGCGGGCTAGCGGGATTTAATGAGCAGTTCTTC. Protein product: CSAPSGLAGFNEQFF.

The sample holds many counts of this clonotype. The chain joins TRBV6-2 or TRBV6-3 to TRBJ2-3, with 7 positions matching TRBD1. Germline CDR1 reads MNHEY; CDR2 reads SVGEGT. V was clipped by 5 bases and J by 4 bases; unmatched bases: 9. This CDR3 comprises 15 residues. The CDR3 protein is CASSHPDRPADTQYF. Written as DNA, the CDR3 is TGTGCCAGCAGTCACCCGGACAGGCCCGCAGATACGCAGTATTTT.

This clonotype was detected only a few times. The J gene is TRBJ1-2, the V gene TRBV5-1; D is undetermined. Germline CDR1 reads SGHRS; CDR2 reads YFSETQ. The CDR3 consists of 16 residues. Trimming stripped 5 bases from V and 2 bases from J, with 19 bases between. The CDR3 bases are TGCGCCAGCAGTCCTTTCGGTGTGGGAGACAACTATGGCTACACCTTC. Translating gives CASSPFGVGDNYGYTF.

This clonotype was recorded many times. Given a much more abundant clone one base away, this may be a read error. The gene calls are TRBV29-1 and TRBJ1-2; D not certain. Germline lookup yields CDR1 SQVTM and CDR2 ANQGSEA. V lost 3 bases, J lost 7 bases, and 9 bases lay in between. The length of the CDR3 is 11 residues. The CDR3 loop reads CSVDRAGGYTF. The CDR3 DNA is TGCAGCGTTGATCGGGCAGGTGGCTACACCTTC.

V usage is TRBV10-3 and J usage is TRBJ2-2; tentatively, D is TRBD2 (5 bases). The V gene lost 6 bases and the J gene lost 4 bases, with 9 bases spanning the gap. CDR1 and CDR2 from the germline V gene are ENHRY and SYGVKD. The CDR3 consists of 13 residues. The CDR3 here is CAIRQEGTGELFF. The CDR3 DNA sequence: TGTGCCATCAGACAAGAGGGCACCGGGGAGCTGTTTTTT.

This chain connects TRBV18 to TRBJ1-4, with TRBD1 identical over 10 bases. CDR1 KGHSH and CDR2 LQKENI come from the germline V gene. V lost 3 bases and J lost 6; bases outside the gene matches: 4. This CDR3 has 15 amino acids. CDR3 nucleotide sequence: TGTGCCAGCTCACCGTCCGGGACAGGGGATGAAAAACTGTTTTTT. This encodes CASSPSGTGDEKLFF.